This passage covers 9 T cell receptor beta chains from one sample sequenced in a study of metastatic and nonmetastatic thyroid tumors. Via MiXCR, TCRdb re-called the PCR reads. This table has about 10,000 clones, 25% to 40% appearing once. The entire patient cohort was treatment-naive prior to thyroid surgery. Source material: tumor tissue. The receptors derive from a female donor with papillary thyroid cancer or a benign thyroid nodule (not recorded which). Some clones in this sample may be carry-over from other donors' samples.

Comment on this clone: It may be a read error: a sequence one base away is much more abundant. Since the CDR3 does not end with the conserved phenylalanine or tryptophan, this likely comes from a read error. CDR3 in DNA: TGTGCCAGCAGCTTAGCTTTTGCGGAAGAGACCCAGTACCTC. It specifies CASSLAFAEETQYL. The rearrangement links TRBV11-3 to TRBJ2-5; D gene ambiguous. V shed 1 base and J shed 3 bases, with 9 bases lying between them. Per the germline V gene, CDR1 is SGHNT and CDR2 is YENEEA. There are 14 residues in the CDR3.

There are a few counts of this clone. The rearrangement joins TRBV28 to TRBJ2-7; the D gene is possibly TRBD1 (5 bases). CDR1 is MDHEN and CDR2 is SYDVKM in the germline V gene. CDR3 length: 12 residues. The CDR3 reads CALGQGPYEQYF. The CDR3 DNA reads TGTGCACTCGGGCAGGGTCCCTACGAGCAGTACTTC.

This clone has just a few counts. The DNA for the CDR3 is TGTGCCAGCAGACGGGAGAGCACAGATACGCAGTATTTT. Translated, it gives CASRRESTDTQYF. The J gene is TRBJ2-3, the V gene TRBV6-2 or TRBV6-3, with D possibly being TRBD2 (6 bases). Trimming removed 6 bases from V and 0 bases from J, with 7 bases in between. This CDR3 spans 13 amino acids. CDR1 is MNHEY and CDR2 is SVGEGT in the germline V gene.

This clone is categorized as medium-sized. The CDR3: CSAIKRYRPNQPQHF. In DNA form, the CDR3 reads TGCAGTGCCATCAAGCGTTATCGGCCAAATCAGCCCCAGCATTTT. This chain links TRBV20-1 with TRBJ1-5; D uncertain. Trimming removed 6 bases at V and 4 bases at J, with 19 bases between. Germline CDR1 and CDR2: DFQATT and SNEGSKA (reference sequence). The CDR3 consists of 15 residues.

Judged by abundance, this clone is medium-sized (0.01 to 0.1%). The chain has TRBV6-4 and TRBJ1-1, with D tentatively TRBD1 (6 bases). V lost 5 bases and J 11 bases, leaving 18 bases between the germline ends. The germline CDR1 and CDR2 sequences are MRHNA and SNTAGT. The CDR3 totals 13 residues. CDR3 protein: CASSTRPGERAFF. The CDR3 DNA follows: TGTGCCAGCAGTACCAGGCCAGGGGAGAGGGCTTTCTTT.

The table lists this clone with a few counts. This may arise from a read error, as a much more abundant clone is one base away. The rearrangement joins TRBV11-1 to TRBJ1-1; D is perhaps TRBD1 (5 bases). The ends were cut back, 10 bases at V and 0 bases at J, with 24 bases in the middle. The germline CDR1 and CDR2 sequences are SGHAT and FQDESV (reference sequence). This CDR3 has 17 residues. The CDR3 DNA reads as TGTGCCATCAGTTCGCCTCCCCCCGGGGGGATGAACACTGAAGCTTTCTTT. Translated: CAISSPPPGGMNTEAFF.

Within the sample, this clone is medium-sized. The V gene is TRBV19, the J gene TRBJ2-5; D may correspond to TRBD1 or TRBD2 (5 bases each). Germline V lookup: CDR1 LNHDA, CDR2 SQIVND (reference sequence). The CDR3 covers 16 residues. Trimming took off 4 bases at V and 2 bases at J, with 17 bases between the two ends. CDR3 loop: CASSSGPYEGQETQYF. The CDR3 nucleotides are TGTGCCAGTAGTAGTGGGCCCTACGAGGGGCAAGAGACCCAGTACTTC.

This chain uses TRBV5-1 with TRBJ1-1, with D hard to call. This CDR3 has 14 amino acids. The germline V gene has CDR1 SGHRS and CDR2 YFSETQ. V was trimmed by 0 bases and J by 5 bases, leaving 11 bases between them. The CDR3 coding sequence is TGCGCCAGCAGCTTGGCGGACGGACGAACTGAAGCTTTCTTT. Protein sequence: CASSLADGRTEAFF.

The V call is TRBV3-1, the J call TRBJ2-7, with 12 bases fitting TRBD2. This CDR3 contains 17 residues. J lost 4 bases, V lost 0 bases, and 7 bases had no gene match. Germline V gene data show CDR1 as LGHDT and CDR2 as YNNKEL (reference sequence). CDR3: CASSQDGLAGLGYEQYF. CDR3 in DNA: TGTGCCAGCAGCCAAGATGGACTAGCGGGACTAGGATACGAGCAGTACTTC.